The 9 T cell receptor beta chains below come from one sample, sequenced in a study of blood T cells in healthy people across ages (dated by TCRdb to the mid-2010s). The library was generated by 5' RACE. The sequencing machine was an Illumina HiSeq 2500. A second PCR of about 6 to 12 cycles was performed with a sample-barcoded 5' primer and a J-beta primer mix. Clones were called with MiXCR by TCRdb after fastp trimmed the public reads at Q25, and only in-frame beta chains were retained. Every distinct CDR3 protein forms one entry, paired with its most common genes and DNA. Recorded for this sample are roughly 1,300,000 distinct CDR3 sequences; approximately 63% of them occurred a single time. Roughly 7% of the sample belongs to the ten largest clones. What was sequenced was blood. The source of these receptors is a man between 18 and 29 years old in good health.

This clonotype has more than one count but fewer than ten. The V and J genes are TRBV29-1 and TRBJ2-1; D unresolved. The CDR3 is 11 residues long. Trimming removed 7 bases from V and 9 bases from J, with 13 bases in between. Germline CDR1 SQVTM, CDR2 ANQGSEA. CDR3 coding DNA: TGCAGCGCTGATGGAATTCCTGAGCAGTTCTTC. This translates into CSADGIPEQFF.

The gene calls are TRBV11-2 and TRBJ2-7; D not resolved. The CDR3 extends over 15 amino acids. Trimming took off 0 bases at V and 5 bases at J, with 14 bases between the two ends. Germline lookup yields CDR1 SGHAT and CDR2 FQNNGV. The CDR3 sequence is CASSLDWQAVHEQYF. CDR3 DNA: TGTGCCAGCAGCTTAGATTGGCAGGCTGTACACGAGCAGTACTTC.

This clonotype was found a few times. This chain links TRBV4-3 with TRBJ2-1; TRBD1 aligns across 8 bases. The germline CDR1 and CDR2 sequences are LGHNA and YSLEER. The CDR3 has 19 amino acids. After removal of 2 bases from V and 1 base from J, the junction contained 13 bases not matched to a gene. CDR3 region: CASSQNRWRDRGSYNEQFF. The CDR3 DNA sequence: TGCGCCAGCAGCCAAAACCGCTGGAGAGACAGGGGTTCCTACAATGAGCAGTTCTTC.

This chain's CDR3 is CASSQTGQGYNEQFF. The CDR3 region has the DNA TGCGCCAGCAGCCAAACAGGACAGGGCTACAATGAGCAGTTCTTC. The V call is TRBV4-3, the J call TRBJ2-1, with 8 bases identical to TRBD1. CDR1 is LGHNA and CDR2 is YSLEER in the germline V gene. V was clipped by 2 bases and J by 3 bases; unmatched bases: 3. This CDR3 has 15 amino acids.

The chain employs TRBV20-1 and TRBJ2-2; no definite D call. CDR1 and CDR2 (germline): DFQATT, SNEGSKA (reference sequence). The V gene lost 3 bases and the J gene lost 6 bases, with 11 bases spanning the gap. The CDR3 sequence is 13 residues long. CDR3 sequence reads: CSASLDLAGELFF. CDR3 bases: TGCAGTGCTAGCCTAGACCTGGCCGGGGAGCTGTTTTTT.

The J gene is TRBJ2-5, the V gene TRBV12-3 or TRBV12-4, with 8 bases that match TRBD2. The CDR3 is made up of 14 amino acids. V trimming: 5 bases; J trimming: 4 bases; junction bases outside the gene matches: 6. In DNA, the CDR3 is TGTGCCAGCAGTCGCTCCACTAGCGGAGAGACCCAGTACTTC. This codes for CASSRSTSGETQYF.

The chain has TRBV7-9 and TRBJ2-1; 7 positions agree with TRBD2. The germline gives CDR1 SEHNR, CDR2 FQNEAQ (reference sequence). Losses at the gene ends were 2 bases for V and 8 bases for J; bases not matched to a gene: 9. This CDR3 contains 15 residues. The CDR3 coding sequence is TGTGCCAGCAGCTTACAGCGGGATGAGTGGGATGAGCAGTTCTTC. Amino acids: CASSLQRDEWDEQFF.

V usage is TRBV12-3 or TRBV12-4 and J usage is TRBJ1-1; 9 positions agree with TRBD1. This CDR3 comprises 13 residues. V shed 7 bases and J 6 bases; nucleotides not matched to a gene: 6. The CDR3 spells CASNLQGAAEAFF. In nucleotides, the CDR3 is TGTGCCAGCAACTTACAGGGGGCAGCTGAAGCTTTCTTT.

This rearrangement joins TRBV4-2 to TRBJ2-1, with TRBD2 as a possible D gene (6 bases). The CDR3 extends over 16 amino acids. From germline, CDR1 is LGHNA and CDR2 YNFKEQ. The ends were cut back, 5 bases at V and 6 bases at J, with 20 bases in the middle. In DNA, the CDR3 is TGTGCCAGCAGCTCCTTAGCGGCGCCGGCCCTCAATGAGCAGTTCTTC. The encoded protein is CASSSLAAPALNEQFF.